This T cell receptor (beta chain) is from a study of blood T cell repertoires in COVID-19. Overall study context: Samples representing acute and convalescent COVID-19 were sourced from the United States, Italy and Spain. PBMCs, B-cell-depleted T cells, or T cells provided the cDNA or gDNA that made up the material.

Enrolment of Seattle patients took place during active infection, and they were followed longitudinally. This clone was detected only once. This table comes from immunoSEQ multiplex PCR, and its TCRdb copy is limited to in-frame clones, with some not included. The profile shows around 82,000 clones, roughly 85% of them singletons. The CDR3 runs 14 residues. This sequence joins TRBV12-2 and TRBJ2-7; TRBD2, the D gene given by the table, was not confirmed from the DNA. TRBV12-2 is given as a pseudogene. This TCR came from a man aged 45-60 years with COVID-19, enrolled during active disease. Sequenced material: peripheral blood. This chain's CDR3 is CASRIRSLSDEQYF. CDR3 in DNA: TGTGCAAGTCGCATAAGGAGCTTGAGCGACGAGCAGTACTTC.